This passage covers 31 T cell receptor beta chains from one sample sequenced in a study of blood T cell repertoires in COVID-19. Repertoires were generated with immunoSEQ multiplex PCR, while TCRdb's copy carries only in-frame clones and drops some. The repertoire consists of approximately 200,000 clones, with less than 85% occurring once and the leading ten covering around a sixth. Sequencing was done on a sample of PBMCs or T cells enriched from blood (not recorded which). Receptors originate from a man aged 40-49 years who had recovered from COVID-19.

The V gene is TRBV5-4, the J gene TRBJ1-4, with 7 bases lining up with TRBD1. Looked up from germline, CDR1 is SGHNT and CDR2 is YYREEE (reference sequence). Germline trimming cut 5 bases from V and 3 bases from J; bases unmatched to any gene: 1. The CDR3 is made up of 13 amino acids. CDR3 amino acids: CASRGQANEKLFF. CDR3 bases: TGTGCCAGCAGAGGACAGGCTAATGAAAAACTGTTTTTT.

The chain employs TRBV7-9 and TRBJ1-1; D is ambiguous. Germline loops: CDR1 SEHNR, CDR2 FQNEAQ (reference sequence). This CDR3 has 13 amino acids. V was trimmed by 8 bases and J by 0 bases, leaving 10 bases between them. The CDR3 DNA is TGTGCCAGCGTCGGAGAACTGAACACTGAAGCTTTCTTT. Translated, it gives CASVGELNTEAFF.

V is TRBV18 and J is TRBJ1-5; 8 bases are shared with TRBD1. The length of the CDR3 is 17 residues. V trimming: 2 bases; J trimming: 6 bases; junction bases outside the gene matches: 12. The germline gives CDR1 KGHSH, CDR2 LQKENI. The CDR3 DNA is TGTGCCAGCTCACCAGGGCAGGGGGCGCTTTCAGGTCAGCCCCAGCATTTT. Translation: CASSPGQGALSGQPQHF.

In this sample, this clone turned up once. The CDR3 DNA follows: TGTGCCAGCAGTTCGGATAGCGGGAGATCTCAAGAGACCCAGTACTTC. Amino acids: CASSSDSGRSQETQYF. The V call is TRBV5-4, the J call TRBJ2-5; TRBD2 matches 9 bases. The CDR3 covers 16 residues. CDR1 is SGHNT, CDR2 YYREEE, per germline (reference sequence). V lost 5 bases, J lost 2 bases, and 10 bases stayed unmatched.

V gene TRBV4-1 combines with J gene TRBJ2-7; D is perhaps TRBD1 (5 bases). The CDR3 length is 17 residues. Germline values: CDR1 MGHRA, CDR2 YSYEKL. V was cut by 4 bases and J by 0 bases, with 19 bases left in between. The CDR3 loop reads CASSPSGWTLDSYEQYF. DNA for the CDR3: TGCGCCAGCAGCCCTTCCGGGTGGACACTCGACTCCTACGAGCAGTACTTC.

V gene TRBV5-1 combines with J gene TRBJ1-4, with TRBD1 matching over 8 bases. Germline lookup yields CDR1 SGHRS and CDR2 YFSETQ. V was clipped by 2 bases and J by 0 bases; unmatched bases: 6. The CDR3 covers 17 residues. CDR3 region: CASSFGQGGPTNEKLFF. CDR3 nucleotide sequence: TGCGCCAGCAGCTTTGGACAGGGCGGACCAACTAATGAAAAACTGTTTTTT.

The chain combines TRBV30 with TRBJ2-3, with 7 nucleotides matching TRBD1. Germline loops: CDR1 GTSNPN, CDR2 SVGIG (reference sequence). V gave up 4 bases and J gave up 1 base; unmatched junction bases: 5. This CDR3 spans 14 amino acids. CDR3 amino acids: CAWKRQGRTDTQYF. The CDR3 DNA is TGTGCCTGGAAGAGACAGGGACGCACAGATACGCAGTATTTT.

CDR3 nucleotide sequence: TGTGCCAGCAGCTTGACCGGGACTAGCGGGATCCACGAGCAGTACTTC. Its protein product is CASSLTGTSGIHEQYF. The chain uses TRBV7-8 and TRBJ2-7, with 13 bases lining up with TRBD2. With 3 bases clipped from V and 5 bases from J, the junction kept 7 bases outside the gene matches. Germline V gives CDR1 SGHVS, CDR2 FQNEAQ. The CDR3 consists of 16 residues. Full variable domain (missing parts from reference TRBV7-8 and TRBJ2-7): GAGVSQSPRYKVAKRGQDVALRCDPISGHVSLFWYQQALGQGPEFLTYFQNEAQLDKSGLPSDRFFAERPEGSVSTLKIQRTQQEDSAVYLCASSLTGTSGIHEQYFGPGTRLTVT.

This sequence joins TRBV5-1 and TRBJ1-1; D not certain. V shed 3 bases and J shed 0 bases, with 12 bases lying between them. CDR3 length: 15 residues. The V gene's germline CDR1 is SGHRS and CDR2 YFSETQ. The CDR3 DNA sequence: TGCGCCAGCAGCTCGGAGCCTCAGATGAACACTGAAGCTTTCTTT. It translates to CASSSEPQMNTEAFF.

A remark on this clone: The same CDR3 also results from other DNA sequences found in this sample. This chain links TRBV9 with TRBJ1-1; D perhaps matches TRBD1 (5 bases). Germline V gene sequence: CDR1 SGDLS, CDR2 YYNGEE. V shed 1 base and J shed 4 bases, with 11 bases lying between them. The CDR3 has 14 amino acids. DNA of the CDR3: TGTGCCAGCAGCGTAAGCGGCGGGGGCACTGAAGCTTTCTTT. This sequence encodes CASSVSGGGTEAFF. Full variable domain (remainder filled in from reference TRBV9 and TRBJ1-1): DSGVTQTPKHLITATGQRVTLRCSPRSGDLSVYWYQQSLDQGLQFLIQYYNGEERAKGNILERFSAQQFPDLHSELNLSSLELGDSALYFCASSVSGGGTEAFFGQGTRLTVV.

The chain has TRBV27 and TRBJ2-7, with TRBD2 matching over 7 bases. This CDR3 comprises 14 residues. After removal of 3 bases from V and 9 bases from J, the junction contained 11 bases not matched to a gene. Germline V CDR1 and CDR2: MNHEY, SMNVEV (reference sequence). CDR3 nucleotides: TGTGCCAGCAGTTTTACTAGCGCATACCCCGGGCAGTACTTC. The encoded protein is CASSFTSAYPGQYF.

The chain employs TRBV12-3 or TRBV12-4 and TRBJ2-1; D uncertain. V dropped 4 bases and J dropped 9 bases, with 10 bases sitting between them. The length of the CDR3 is 12 residues. CDR3 loop: CASSSLEVEQFF. The DNA of the CDR3 is TGTGCCAGCAGTTCGCTAGAGGTTGAGCAGTTCTTC.

The chain uses TRBV19 and TRBJ2-1; possible D gene TRBD2, 6 bases. V dropped 0 bases and J dropped 3 bases, with 9 bases sitting between them. This CDR3 contains 15 residues. CDR1 and CDR2 (germline): LNHDA, SQIVND (reference sequence). In DNA form, the CDR3 reads TGTGCCAGTAGTATAGACGGGGGTCTCTACAATGAGCAGTTCTTC. Translation gives CASSIDGGLYNEQFF.

The V and J genes are TRBV24-1 and TRBJ2-2; no firm D call. V gave up 0 bases and J gave up 0 bases, with 4 bases separating them. The CDR3 spans 15 residues. CDR1 and CDR2 (germline): KGHDR, SFDVKD. This chain's CDR3 is CATSDLSTNTGELFF. CDR3 bases: TGTGCCACCAGTGATTTGTCCACGAACACCGGGGAGCTGTTTTTT.

The CDR3 sequence is CASSHQGLAIPYEQYF. The CDR3 DNA reads TGCGCCAGCAGCCACCAGGGACTAGCTATCCCCTACGAGCAGTACTTC. This sequence joins TRBV4-1 and TRBJ2-7, with TRBD2 matching over 9 bases. Germline V gene sequence: CDR1 MGHRA, CDR2 YSYEKL. V dropped 3 bases and J dropped 2; count of bases not matched to a gene: 8. CDR3 size: 16 residues.

The table lists this clone with a count of one. The V gene is TRBV7-9, the J gene TRBJ1-2; 7 positions match TRBD1. Germline V gene data show CDR1 as SEHNR and CDR2 as FQNEAQ (reference sequence). The V gene end was trimmed by 4 bases and the J gene end by 8 bases; junction bases not matched to a gene: 4. The CDR3 length is 12 residues. CDR3 bases: TGTGCCAGCAGCTCCAGGGGGGCCGGCTACACCTTC. Its protein is CASSSRGAGYTF.

This sequence joins TRBV5-1 and TRBJ2-7; TRBD1 aligns across 8 bases. After removal of 3 bases from V and 2 bases from J, the junction contained 7 bases not matched to a gene. Per germline, CDR1 SGHRS and CDR2 YFSETQ. This CDR3 has 15 residues. CDR3 DNA: TGCGCCAGCAGCTCCCAGGGGGCAGGACCCTACGAGCAGTACTTC. It yields the protein CASSSQGAGPYEQYF.

In this sample, this clone turned up many times. This chain links TRBV19 with TRBJ2-7; 10 bases match TRBD2. CDR3 length: 15 residues. The V gene's germline CDR1 is LNHDA and CDR2 SQIVND (reference sequence). Trimming cost V 1 base and J 7 bases; bases outside gene matches: 7. This CDR3 is CASSIGTSGGQEQYF. The CDR3 DNA sequence: TGTGCCAGTAGTATAGGGACTAGCGGTGGTCAGGAGCAGTACTTC.

Here the CDR3 DNA reads TGTGCCATCAGACTAGCGGACAATGAGCAGTTCTTC. Encoded protein: CAIRLADNEQFF. The genes are TRBV10-3 and TRBJ2-1, with TRBD2 matching over 8 bases. Per germline, CDR1 ENHRY and CDR2 SYGVKD. J was trimmed by 5 bases and V by 6 bases; bases with no gene match: 0. The CDR3 totals 12 residues.

The chain recombines TRBV10-3 with TRBJ2-2; unclear D gene. Germline CDR1 is ENHRY and CDR2 is SYGVKD. Trimming pared 6 bases from V and 0 bases from J, leaving 11 bases between. This CDR3 has 15 amino acids. CDR3 residues: CAIRNTISNTGELFF. The CDR3 bases are TGTGCCATCAGAAACACGATTTCGAACACCGGGGAGCTGTTTTTT.

The chain couples TRBV3-1 (or the pseudogene TRBV3-2) to TRBJ2-7; weak D call: TRBD2 (6 bases). The germline V gene encodes CDR1 LGHDT and CDR2 YNNKEL (reference sequence). The CDR3 contains 14 residues. The germline V and J ends were trimmed by 3 bases and 1 base, with 10 bases remaining between them. As DNA, the CDR3 is TGTGCCAGCAGCCAGATGGAGGGGTCCTACGAGCAGTACTTC. This gives the protein CASSQMEGSYEQYF.

V is TRBV5-6 and J is TRBJ2-2; 7 bases fit TRBD2. Germline lookup yields CDR1 SGHDT and CDR2 YYEEEE. This CDR3 comprises 14 residues. The V and J ends lost 3 bases and 4 bases, in that order; junction bases with no gene match: 3. CDR3 protein: CASSWDYSTGELFF. The CDR3 DNA sequence: TGTGCCAGCAGCTGGGACTACTCCACCGGGGAGCTGTTTTTT.

The chain recombines TRBV7-9 with TRBJ2-7, with unresolved D. This CDR3 comprises 13 residues. Per the germline V gene, CDR1 is SEHNR and CDR2 is FQNEAQ (reference sequence). V dropped 0 bases and J dropped 6 bases, with 9 bases sitting between them. The CDR3 loop is CASSLASSGEQYF. The CDR3 coding sequence is TGTGCCAGCAGCTTAGCTAGCTCGGGCGAGCAGTACTTC.

This clone came up once. The chain has TRBV29-1 and TRBJ2-1; no firm D call. The CDR3 spans 13 residues. Germline V gene data show CDR1 as SQVTM and CDR2 as ANQGSEA. V was clipped by 5 bases and J by 12 bases, with 20 bases between them. The CDR3: CSVKPPTSSGQFF. In DNA, the CDR3 is TGCAGCGTTAAACCTCCAACCAGTTCGGGGCAGTTCTTC.

The chain has TRBV6-5 and TRBJ1-1; D may be TRBD1 (6 bases). Looked up from germline, CDR1 is MNHEY and CDR2 is SVGAGI. Trimming removed 6 bases at V and 0 bases at J, with 11 bases between. The CDR3 contains 14 residues. CDR3 sequence reads: CASRRDTLNTEAFF. In nucleotides, the CDR3 is TGTGCCAGCAGAAGGGACACCCTGAACACTGAAGCTTTCTTT.

This rearrangement joins TRBV12-3 or TRBV12-4 to TRBJ2-1; 10 nucleotides align to TRBD1. J gave up 8 bases and V 6 bases, and 4 bases lay outside the gene matches. This CDR3 has 13 amino acids. Here the CDR3 reads CASRRQGADEQFF. Written as DNA, the CDR3 is TGTGCCAGCAGGCGACAGGGGGCCGATGAGCAGTTCTTC.

This chain links TRBV19 with TRBJ1-1; a weak D match, TRBD1 (5 bases). Looked up from germline, CDR1 is LNHDA and CDR2 is SQIVND (reference sequence). The CDR3 has 15 amino acids. The V gene lost 4 bases and the J gene lost 11 bases, with 23 bases spanning the gap. The CDR3 sequence: CASSRSGEEVPGAFF. Here the CDR3 DNA reads TGTGCCAGTAGTAGGTCGGGGGAGGAGGTGCCGGGGGCTTTCTTT.

The chain is built from TRBV7-8 and TRBJ2-4; weak D call: TRBD2 (5 bases). Deletions cut 4 bases from V and 3 bases from J, with 10 bases between. Germline assignment: CDR1 SGHVS and CDR2 FQNEAQ. The CDR3 is made up of 14 amino acids. CDR3 sequence: CASSSDSGKNIQYF. As DNA, the CDR3 is TGTGCCAGCAGCTCGGACTCTGGCAAAAACATTCAGTACTTC.

V and J are TRBV6-5 and TRBJ1-4; D is undetermined. The CDR3 contains 15 residues. The germline V gene encodes CDR1 MNHEY and CDR2 SVGAGI. Trimming shortened V by 4 bases and J by 8 bases, and 17 bases separated the two germline ends. CDR3 DNA: TGTGCCAGCAGTTCCCCGGGAGGGATGACGGAAAAACTGTTTTTT. The encoded protein is CASSSPGGMTEKLFF.

The chain carries TRBV11-2 and TRBJ2-5, with TRBD1 identical over 8 bases. Trimming at V came to 5 bases and at J to 3 bases, leaving 8 bases not matched to a gene. Germline V gives CDR1 SGHAT, CDR2 FQNNGV. CDR3 length: 15 residues. The CDR3 coding sequence is TGTGCCAGCAGCACGACAGGGGCGCAGGAAGAGACCCAGTACTTC. This gives the protein CASSTTGAQEETQYF. Combining the CDR3 with reference TRBV11-2 and TRBJ2-5 gives the whole variable domain EAGVAQSPRYKIIEKRQSVAFWCNPISGHATLYWYQQILGQGPKLLIQFQNNGVVDDSQLPKDRFSAERLKGVDSTLKIQPAKLEDSAVYLCASSTTGAQEETQYFGPGTRLLVL.

The chain recombines TRBV7-2 with TRBJ1-2; 7 positions agree with TRBD1. V shed 5 bases and J 2 bases; nucleotides not matched to a gene: 5. Germline-derived CDR1 and CDR2 are SGHTA and FQGNSA. This CDR3 region has 14 residues. The CDR3 DNA reads as TGTGCCAGCAGCGGGGGACAGAGAAACTATGGCTACACCTTC. As protein: CASSGGQRNYGYTF.